This T cell receptor (beta chain) was observed in a study of T cells in Graves' hyperthyroidism and ophthalmopathy. Study context: Before any treatment, at initial diagnosis, peripheral blood was collected.

This clonotype was found a few times. The antigen is not known. Study-wide points: Among clonotypes expanded in thyroid above 0.001, most were also found in blood.

This CDR3 spans 18 amino acids. Germline loops: CDR1 DFQATT, CDR2 SNEGSKA (reference sequence). With 1 base clipped from V and 5 bases from J, the junction kept 13 bases outside the gene matches. What was amplified from RNA transcripts were TCR beta CDR3 regions. Using the HTBI primer set, a first-round RT-PCR was run on the TCR CDR3. TCRdb reprocessed the multiplex PCR reads via MiXCR and lists one record per CDR3 protein. This table has 340,000 or so distinct CDR3 sequences, about 20% appearing once. This chain uses TRBV20-1 with TRBJ2-4, with 11 bases that match TRBD1. The clonotype was recovered from a woman in her 50s with Graves' hyperthyroidism. The material sequenced was blood. The chain's CDR3 is CSARGGDRGSGIQNIQYF. CDR3 bases: TGCAGTGCTAGAGGCGGGGACAGGGGGTCCGGAATCCAAAACATTCAGTACTTC.